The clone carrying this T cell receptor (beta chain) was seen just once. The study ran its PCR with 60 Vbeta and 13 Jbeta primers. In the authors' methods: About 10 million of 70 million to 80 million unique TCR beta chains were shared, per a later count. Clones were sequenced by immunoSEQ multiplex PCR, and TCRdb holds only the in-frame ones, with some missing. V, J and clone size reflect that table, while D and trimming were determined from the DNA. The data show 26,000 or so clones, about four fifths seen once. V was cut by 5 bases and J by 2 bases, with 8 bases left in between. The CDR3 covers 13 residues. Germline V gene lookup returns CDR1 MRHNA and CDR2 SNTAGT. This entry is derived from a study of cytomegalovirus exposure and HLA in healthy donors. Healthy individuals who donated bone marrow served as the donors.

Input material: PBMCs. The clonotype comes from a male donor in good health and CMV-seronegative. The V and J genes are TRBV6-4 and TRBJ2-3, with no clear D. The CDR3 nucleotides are TGTGCCAGCAGTAACAGAGACACAGATACGCAGTATTTT. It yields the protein CASSNRDTDTQYF.